Each of the 7 T cell receptor beta chains below was sequenced from the same sample in a study of blood T cell repertoires in COVID-19. Assay used: immunoSEQ multiplex PCR; TCRdb lists only in-frame clones, some missing. The profile shows almost 250,000 clones, approximately 86% of them singletons. The sequenced material came from PBMCs or T cells enriched from blood (not recorded which). The receptors here all came from a woman between 50 and 59 years old who had recovered from COVID-19.

The chain employs TRBV27 and TRBJ2-7, with a possible D match to TRBD1 (5 bases). Trimming took off 4 bases at V and 0 bases at J, with 13 bases between the two ends. The CDR3 runs to 15 residues. Germline-derived CDR1 and CDR2 are MNHEY and SMNVEV (reference sequence). CDR3 bases: TGTGCCAGCAGTTGGCGAGACAGAAACTCCTACGAGCAGTACTTC. Translated, it gives CASSWRDRNSYEQYF.

The rearrangement links TRBV2 to TRBJ1-5; 10 nucleotides match TRBD1. CDR3 length equals 19 residues. CDR1 is SNHLY and CDR2 is FYNNEI in the germline V gene. The ends lost 2 bases at V and 4 bases at J; junction bases unmatched: 14. DNA of the CDR3: TGTGCCAGCAGTGAATTTCTCTTGACAGGGGGCAAAATGAATCAGCCCCAGCATTTT. As protein: CASSEFLLTGGKMNQPQHF.

The genes are TRBV28 and TRBJ1-4; D is uncertain. Trimming pared 4 bases from V and 1 base from J, leaving 7 bases between. The CDR3 has 14 amino acids. Germline V gene data show CDR1 as MDHEN and CDR2 as SYDVKM. In DNA form, the CDR3 reads TGTGCCAGCAGTTCCCCCAGAACTAATGAAAAACTGTTTTTT. This encodes CASSSPRTNEKLFF.

This clone appeared once. The CDR3 coding sequence is TGTGCCAGCAGCGACCGGGACAGGGGGAAGACAGATACGCAGTATTTT. This gives the protein CASSDRDRGKTDTQYF. The chain recombines TRBV11-1 with TRBJ2-3; TRBD1 matches at 11 bases. The CDR3 length is 16 residues. CDR1 is SGHAT and CDR2 is FQDESV in the germline V gene (reference sequence). J gave up 3 bases and V 5 bases, and 7 bases lay outside the gene matches.

The rearrangement links TRBV6-6 to TRBJ2-6, with 11 bases fitting TRBD2. V lost 5 bases and J lost 3; bases outside the gene matches: 6. CDR3 length: 17 residues. CDR1 MNHNY and CDR2 SVGAGI come from the germline V gene (reference sequence). The CDR3 loop reads CASSLTSGIGGANVLTF. The CDR3 DNA reads as TGTGCCAGCAGTCTGACTAGCGGGATAGGTGGGGCCAACGTCCTGACTTTC.

This clone appeared a few times. This chain joins TRBV19 and TRBJ1-1, with D tentatively TRBD1 (5 bases). Trimming took 3 bases from V and 3 from J, leaving 8 bases between them. The CDR3 sequence is 13 residues long. Germline V CDR1 and CDR2: LNHDA, SQIVND (reference sequence). CDR3 nucleotide sequence: TGTGCCAGTAGTATGGGGGGGTACACTGAAGCTTTCTTT. It encodes CASSMGGYTEAFF.

V gene TRBV28 combines with J gene TRBJ1-2; no clear D. Germline V gene sequence: CDR1 MDHEN, CDR2 SYDVKM. The CDR3 contains 14 residues. Trimming cost V 5 bases and J 0 bases, with 10 bases left between them. The CDR3 here is CASSTLRPNYGYTF. The CDR3 region has the DNA TGTGCCAGCAGTACCCTGCGTCCTAACTATGGCTACACCTTC.